The sequence of this TCR beta chain was determined in a study of post-analysis software for immune sequencing data. Turning to the study itself: Relapsing-remitting, secondary progressive and progressive-relapsing multiple sclerosis courses were included.

Unique molecular identifiers featured in each of the TCR beta cDNA libraries. Between roughly 1 and 10 million T cells gave rise to around 500,000 cDNA molecules. TCRdb reprocessed the PCR reads via MiXCR and lists one record per CDR3 protein. The sample has approximately 690,000 distinct CDR3 sequences, about 60% seen once. From germline, CDR1 is SQVTM and CDR2 ANQGSEA. V was clipped by 7 bases and J by 4 bases, with 13 bases between them. There are 12 residues in the CDR3. Study conclusions and caveats: Patients used roughly five TRBV segments, including TRBV5-6, TRBV5-1 and TRBV20-1, more often than controls. The normalized Chao1 diversity of multiple sclerosis patients was significantly lower than that of controls. F-measure co-clustering was strong for batch-matched samples.

This clonotype was seen a few times. Its target is unknown. The TCR sequence derives from a girl aged 2 to 9 with multiple sclerosis. V gene TRBV29-1 combines with J gene TRBJ2-5; no clear D. The sample consisted of blood. The CDR3 nucleotides read TGCAGCGCCTACTATTCAGGAGAGACCCAGTACTTC. Encoded protein: CSAYYSGETQYF.